The 27 T cell receptor beta chains below all came from one sample that was sequenced in a study of memory CD4+ T cells and cytomegalovirus serostatus. Generated by immunoSEQ multiplex PCR, the TCRdb table keeps only in-frame clones and is missing some. This table has 40,000 or so clones, about 80% appearing once. Single viable CD3+CD4+CD8-CD45RO+ cells were sorted as the memory CD4+ T cells. The sequenced sample consisted of memory CD4+ T cells from blood. Every receptor here comes from an adult in good health and CMV-seronegative.

V gene TRBV14 combines with J gene TRBJ2-4; D unresolved. The CDR3 runs 15 residues. The germline CDR1 and CDR2 sequences are SGHDN and FVKESK. Trimming took off 4 bases at V and 2 bases at J, with 12 bases between the two ends. CDR3 amino acids: CASSLSGTTKNIQYF. CDR3 sequence (DNA): TGTGCCAGCAGCCTTTCTGGCACAACCAAAAACATTCAGTACTTC.

The chain couples TRBV18 to TRBJ2-5; 7 bases map to TRBD1. This CDR3 has 14 amino acids. V shed 4 bases and J 4 bases; nucleotides not matched to a gene: 6. Germline V lookup: CDR1 KGHSH, CDR2 LQKENI. CDR3 in amino acids: CASSRGGAGETQYF. For the CDR3, the DNA is TGTGCCAGCTCACGAGGGGGCGCGGGAGAGACCCAGTACTTC.

This chain joins TRBV6-1 and TRBJ1-2; a possible D gene is TRBD1 (6 bases). CDR1 is MNHNS and CDR2 is SASEGT in the germline V gene. The CDR3 covers 16 residues. V gave up 1 base and J gave up 0 bases, with 12 bases separating them. As DNA, the CDR3 is TGTGCCAGCAGTGAAGTAGGGGGAGAATCTAACTATGGCTACACCTTC. Translated, it gives CASSEVGGESNYGYTF.

This clone has only a few counts. The V call is TRBV5-6, the J call TRBJ1-5; D unresolved. V was pared by 0 bases and J by 4 bases, with 5 bases between. From germline, CDR1 is SGHDT and CDR2 YYEEEE. This CDR3 contains 13 residues. In nucleotides, the CDR3 is TGTGCCAGCAGCTTGGACAGTAATCAGCCCCAGCATTTT. It yields the protein CASSLDSNQPQHF.

V and J are TRBV5-4 and TRBJ1-1, with TRBD1 identical over 7 bases. The CDR3 extends over 13 amino acids. V lost 5 bases and J lost 7; bases outside the gene matches: 8. From germline, CDR1 is SGHNT and CDR2 YYREEE (reference sequence). The CDR3, as DNA: TGTGCCAGCAGTTCCGGGACAGCCTATGAAGCTTTCTTT. Protein: CASSSGTAYEAFF.

The V call is TRBV2, the J call TRBJ1-2; D is perhaps TRBD1 (6 bases). This CDR3 spans 16 amino acids. Germline V gives CDR1 SNHLY, CDR2 FYNNEI. V was pared by 4 bases and J by 4 bases, with 19 bases between. CDR3 sequence reads: CASSVTPGGTTYGYTF. In DNA form, the CDR3 reads TGTGCCAGCAGTGTTACCCCGGGGGGCACTACCTATGGCTACACCTTC.

This chain links TRBV4-2 with TRBJ2-2, with 9 nucleotides matching TRBD1. The CDR3 is made up of 15 amino acids. Per the germline V gene, CDR1 is LGHNA and CDR2 is YNFKEQ. With 5 bases clipped from V and 0 bases from J, the junction kept 1 base outside the gene matches. The CDR3 nucleotides are TGTGCCAGCAGCGGGGACAGGGCGAACACCGGGGAGCTGTTTTTT. It specifies CASSGDRANTGELFF.

This clone has only one observation. V and J are TRBV11-2 and TRBJ2-5; 11 bases line up with TRBD2. Trimming at V came to 5 bases and at J to 5 bases, leaving 4 bases not matched to a gene. The CDR3 runs to 14 residues. The germline gives CDR1 SGHAT, CDR2 FQNNGV. The chain's CDR3 is CASSTSGGVETQYF. The DNA of the CDR3 is TGTGCCAGCAGCACTAGCGGGGGTGTGGAGACCCAGTACTTC.

The gene calls are TRBV5-4 and TRBJ1-1; 11 positions match TRBD1. The germline CDR1 and CDR2 sequences are SGHNT and YYREEE (reference sequence). V shed 5 bases and J 4 bases; nucleotides not matched to a gene: 4. The CDR3 length is 14 residues. CDR3 protein: CASRRDRGSTEAFF. The CDR3 bases are TGTGCCAGCAGGCGGGACAGGGGGAGCACTGAAGCTTTCTTT.

This clone is a singleton in its sample. V gene TRBV2 combines with J gene TRBJ2-3; 10 bases are a match to TRBD2. The germline V gene has CDR1 SNHLY and CDR2 FYNNEI. This CDR3 contains 15 residues. The V segment lost 8 bases and the J segment 1 base; nucleotides outside the gene matches: 6. CDR3 residues: CASQYGTSGTDTQYF. The CDR3 region has the DNA TGTGCCAGCCAATATGGGACTAGCGGCACAGATACGCAGTATTTT.

V usage is TRBV6-5 and J usage is TRBJ1-3, with TRBD1 identical over 10 bases. The CDR3 loop spans 15 amino acids. The germline gives CDR1 MNHEY, CDR2 SVGAGI. V gave up 7 bases and J gave up 11 bases; unmatched junction bases: 14. CDR3 sequence: CASTHGGTGEWAIYF. The CDR3 DNA sequence: TGTGCCAGCACCCACGGCGGGACAGGGGAATGGGCCATATATTTT.

The chain recombines TRBV11-3 with TRBJ2-2; 14 positions agree with TRBD2. The CDR3 runs to 15 residues. CDR1 and CDR2 from the germline V gene are SGHNT and YENEEA. Germline trimming cut 7 bases from V and 6 bases from J; bases unmatched to any gene: 4. For the CDR3, the DNA is TGTGCCAGCACCACGGGACTAGCGGGAGCCGGGGAGCTGTTTTTT. As protein: CASTTGLAGAGELFF.

The chain recombines TRBV28 with TRBJ1-2; the D is unclear. Germline assignment: CDR1 MDHEN and CDR2 SYDVKM. Trimming removed 8 bases from V and 4 bases from J, with 11 bases in between. CDR3 length: 12 residues. For the CDR3, the DNA is TGTGCCAGCGGGCCCGGTCGCTATGGCTACACCTTC. Protein product: CASGPGRYGYTF.

The chain employs TRBV29-1 and TRBJ2-7, with D perhaps given as TRBD1 or TRBD2 (6 bases each). CDR3 size: 13 residues. Germline V CDR1 and CDR2: SQVTM, ANQGSEA. V was clipped by 3 bases and J by 3 bases, with 12 bases between them. The chain's CDR3 is CSVDLGGGYEQYF. Written as DNA, the CDR3 is TGCAGCGTTGATCTCGGGGGCGGCTACGAGCAGTACTTC.

V gene TRBV5-1 combines with J gene TRBJ2-3; D unclear. Trimming shortened V by 5 bases and J by 2 bases, and 9 bases separated the two germline ends. Germline values: CDR1 SGHRS, CDR2 YFSETQ. The CDR3 is 13 amino acids. The CDR3, as DNA: TGCGCCAGCAGTGGTCAGCACACAGATACGCAGTATTTT. Translation gives CASSGQHTDTQYF.

The chain combines TRBV30 with TRBJ2-7; 9 nucleotides line up with TRBD2. Germline V CDR1 and CDR2: GTSNPN, SVGIG (reference sequence). This CDR3 is 14 amino acids long. The V segment lost 2 bases and the J segment 5 bases; nucleotides outside the gene matches: 7. The CDR3 here is CAWSSVAGEDEQYF. CDR3 DNA sequence: TGTGCCTGGAGTTCGGTAGCGGGAGAGGACGAGCAGTACTTC.

This clone has only a few counts. The chain couples TRBV2 to TRBJ2-7; perhaps TRBD2 as D (6 bases). The germline CDR1 and CDR2 sequences are SNHLY and FYNNEI. The V and J ends lost 6 bases and 6 bases respectively, with 21 bases between them. This CDR3 spans 15 amino acids. CDR3: CASSAMGLTPLEQYF. The CDR3 DNA follows: TGTGCCAGCAGCGCTATGGGACTCACACCCCTCGAGCAGTACTTC.

The chain combines TRBV18 with TRBJ2-5; a possible D gene is TRBD2 (6 bases). Trimming removed 3 bases at V and 5 bases at J, with 10 bases between. Germline lookup yields CDR1 KGHSH and CDR2 LQKENI. The CDR3 is 13 amino acids. CDR3 region: CASSPGLEETQYF. The CDR3 DNA sequence: TGTGCCAGCTCACCGGGACTGGAGGAGACCCAGTACTTC.

The CDR3 DNA is TGTGCCAGCAGCTGGGGACAGGGGCCCCGCATAAACACTGAAGCTTTCTTT. Translated: CASSWGQGPRINTEAFF. V and J are TRBV14 and TRBJ1-1; 10 positions match TRBD1. CDR1 is SGHDN, CDR2 FVKESK, per germline. V trimming: 5 bases; J trimming: 2 bases; junction bases outside the gene matches: 11. This CDR3 contains 17 residues.

V gene TRBV11-3 combines with J gene TRBJ2-7; 16 nucleotides align to TRBD2. The CDR3 covers 16 residues. CDR1 is SGHNT, CDR2 YENEEA, per germline. The V segment lost 4 bases and the J segment 3 bases; nucleotides outside the gene matches: 3. The CDR3 DNA sequence: TGTGCCAGCAGCTCCGGGACTAGCGGGGGGGTCTACGAGCAGTACTTC. It codes for CASSSGTSGGVYEQYF. The whole variable domain, filled in from reference TRBV11-3 and TRBJ2-7, reads EAGVVQSPRYKIIEKKQPVAFWCNPISGHNTLYWYLQNLGQGPELLIRYENEEAVDDSQLPKDRFSAERLKGVDSTLKIQPAELGDSAVYLCASSSGTSGGVYEQYFGPGTRLTVT.

This clone has only a few counts. The chain combines TRBV7-3 with TRBJ1-4, with D unclear. Germline V gene lookup returns CDR1 SGHTA and CDR2 FQGTGA. The CDR3 runs to 15 residues. V gave up 1 base and J gave up 5 bases, with 11 bases separating them. CDR3 bases: TGTGCCAGCAGCTTAAATCCAGGAAAAAATGAAAAACTGTTTTTT. This translates into CASSLNPGKNEKLFF. Full variable domain (rest looked up from reference TRBV7-3 and TRBJ1-4): GAGVSQTPSNKVTEKGKYVELRCDPISGHTALYWYRQSLGQGPEFLIYFQGTGAADDSGLPNDRFFAVRPEGSVSTLKIQRTERGDSAVYLCASSLNPGKNEKLFFGSGTQLSVL.

J is TRBJ1-3 and V is TRBV2; D might be TRBD1 (6 bases). V lost 2 bases and J 2 bases, leaving 7 bases between the germline ends. The CDR3 has 14 amino acids. Germline V lookup: CDR1 SNHLY, CDR2 FYNNEI. DNA for the CDR3: TGTGCCAGCAGTGAACAGGGGACTGGAAACACCATATATTTT. It specifies CASSEQGTGNTIYF. Combining the CDR3 with reference TRBV2 and TRBJ1-3 gives the whole variable domain EPEVTQTPSHQVTQMGQEVILRCVPISNHLYFYWYRQILGQKVEFLVSFYNNEISEKSEIFDDQFSVERPDGSNFTLKIRSTKLEDSAMYFCASSEQGTGNTIYFGEGSWLTVV.

A note on this clone: The junction departs from the called germline gene at one end, perhaps through a read error. The V call is TRBV6-5, the J call TRBJ1-6, with D unclear. Germline V gene lookup returns CDR1 MNHEY and CDR2 SVGAGI. This CDR3 region has 12 residues. In DNA, the CDR3 is TGTGCCAGCAGCTCCGATAATTCACCCCTCCACTTT. Protein sequence: CASSSDNSPLHF.

In this sample, this clone turned up a few times. The rearrangement joins TRBV30 to TRBJ1-1; D is possibly TRBD1 (5 bases). The CDR3 loop spans 13 amino acids. Germline V CDR1 and CDR2: GTSNPN, SVGIG (reference sequence). The V and J ends lost 4 bases and 0 bases respectively, with 9 bases between them. As DNA, the CDR3 is TGTGCCTGGATGGGGACGGTGAACACTGAAGCTTTCTTT. Translating it yields CAWMGTVNTEAFF.

The chain has TRBV25-1 and TRBJ1-1; no clear D. The CDR3 is 13 amino acids. V lost 10 bases and J 1 base, leaving 13 bases between the germline ends. Germline-derived CDR1 and CDR2 are MGHDK and SYGVNS. The CDR3 loop reads CATRPIGNTEAFF. The CDR3 nucleotides are TGTGCCACCCGTCCCATAGGGAACACTGAAGCTTTCTTT.

This chain links TRBV19 with TRBJ1-1, with D unresolved. This CDR3 contains 12 residues. CDR1 LNHDA and CDR2 SQIVND come from the germline V gene (reference sequence). The ends were cut back, 1 base at V and 9 bases at J, with 9 bases in the middle. CDR3 sequence: CASSIVPEKAFF. Written as DNA, the CDR3 is TGTGCCAGTAGTATAGTGCCAGAGAAAGCTTTCTTT.

The genes are TRBV9 and TRBJ2-1; TRBD2 matches 10 bases. The V gene end was trimmed by 3 bases and the J gene end by 5 bases; junction bases not matched to a gene: 14. CDR1 and CDR2 (germline): SGDLS, YYNGEE. The CDR3 length is 18 residues. CDR3 in DNA: TGTGCCAGCAGCGGCCGACTAGCGGGCACGCTTAAGGACAATGAGCAGTTCTTC. This encodes CASSGRLAGTLKDNEQFF.